This TCR beta chain was retrieved from a study of cytomegalovirus exposure and HLA in healthy donors. The wider study: Earlier findings included about 120 million unique TCR beta sequences obtained from roughly 200 million T cells. As released early, the data held 80 million to 90 million unique TCRs from HLA-typed donors.

With regard to this clone: Its antigen is still unknown.

General observations from the study: In an earlier analysis, productive rearrangement rates for most beta V segments clustered near 87% or 30%.

The PCR had 60 Vbeta and 13 Jbeta primers. Original handling: In a later analysis, roughly 86 million unique TCR beta chains included roughly 11 million shared by two or more donors. Sequencing was performed with immunoSEQ multiplex PCR; in TCRdb, only in-frame clones are kept and a portion is missing. The D gene and trimming were derived from the DNA, and the V and J assignments and clone size from that table. The table lists about 160,000 clones, approximately 86% of them singletons, with approximately 2% in the top ten. The germline gives CDR1 ENHRY, CDR2 SYGVKD. The CDR3 is 14 residues long. Trimming cost V 2 bases and J 6 bases, with 11 bases left between them.

Sequenced input: PBMCs. The chain combines TRBV10-3 with TRBJ2-4; D not certain. This sequence originates from a woman under 30 in good health and CMV-seronegative. Here the CDR3 reads CAISERQVRNIQYF. The CDR3 DNA reads TGTGCCATCAGTGAGAGGCAGGTCAGAAACATTCAGTACTTC.